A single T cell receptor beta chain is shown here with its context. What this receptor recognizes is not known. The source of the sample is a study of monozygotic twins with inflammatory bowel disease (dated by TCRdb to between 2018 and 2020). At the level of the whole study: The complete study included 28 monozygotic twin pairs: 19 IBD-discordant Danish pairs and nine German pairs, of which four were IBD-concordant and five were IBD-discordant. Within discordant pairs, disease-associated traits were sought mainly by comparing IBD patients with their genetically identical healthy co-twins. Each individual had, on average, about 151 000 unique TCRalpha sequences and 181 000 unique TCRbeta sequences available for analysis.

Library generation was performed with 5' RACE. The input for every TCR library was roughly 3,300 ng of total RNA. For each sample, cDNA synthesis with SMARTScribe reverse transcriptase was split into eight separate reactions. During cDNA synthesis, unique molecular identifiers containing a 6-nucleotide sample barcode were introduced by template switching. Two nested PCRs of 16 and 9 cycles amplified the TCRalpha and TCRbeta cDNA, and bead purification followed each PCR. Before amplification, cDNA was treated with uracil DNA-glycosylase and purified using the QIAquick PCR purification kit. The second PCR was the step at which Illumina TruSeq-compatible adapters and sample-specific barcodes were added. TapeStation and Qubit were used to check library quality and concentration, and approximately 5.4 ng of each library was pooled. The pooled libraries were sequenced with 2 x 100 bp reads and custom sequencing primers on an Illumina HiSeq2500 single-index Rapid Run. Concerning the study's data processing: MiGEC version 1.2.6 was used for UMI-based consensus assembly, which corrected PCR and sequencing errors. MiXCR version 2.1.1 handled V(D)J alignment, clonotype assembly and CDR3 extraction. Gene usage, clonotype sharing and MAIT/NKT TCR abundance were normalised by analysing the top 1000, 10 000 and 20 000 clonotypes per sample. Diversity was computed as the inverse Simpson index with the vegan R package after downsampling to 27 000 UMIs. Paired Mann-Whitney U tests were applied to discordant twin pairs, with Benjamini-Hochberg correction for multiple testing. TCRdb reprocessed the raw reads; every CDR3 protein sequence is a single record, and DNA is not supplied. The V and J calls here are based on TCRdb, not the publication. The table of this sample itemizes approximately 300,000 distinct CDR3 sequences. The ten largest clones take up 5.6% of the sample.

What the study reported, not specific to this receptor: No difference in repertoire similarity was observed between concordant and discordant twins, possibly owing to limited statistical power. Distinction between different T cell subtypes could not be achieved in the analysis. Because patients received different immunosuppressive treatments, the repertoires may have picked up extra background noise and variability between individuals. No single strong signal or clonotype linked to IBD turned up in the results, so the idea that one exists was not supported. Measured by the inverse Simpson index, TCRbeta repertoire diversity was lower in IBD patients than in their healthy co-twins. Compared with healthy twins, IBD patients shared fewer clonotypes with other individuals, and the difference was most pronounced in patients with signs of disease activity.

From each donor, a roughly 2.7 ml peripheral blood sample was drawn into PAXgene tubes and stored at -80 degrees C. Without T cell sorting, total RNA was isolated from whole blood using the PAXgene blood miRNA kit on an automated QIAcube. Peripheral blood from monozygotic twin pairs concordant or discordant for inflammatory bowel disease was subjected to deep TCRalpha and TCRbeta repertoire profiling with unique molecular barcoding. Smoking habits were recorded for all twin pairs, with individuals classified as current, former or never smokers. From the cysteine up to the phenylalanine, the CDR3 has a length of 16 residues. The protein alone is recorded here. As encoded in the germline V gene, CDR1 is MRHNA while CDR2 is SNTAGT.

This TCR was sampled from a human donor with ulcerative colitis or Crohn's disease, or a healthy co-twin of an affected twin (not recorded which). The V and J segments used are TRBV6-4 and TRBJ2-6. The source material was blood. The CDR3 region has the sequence CASSDGSLSGANVLTF.